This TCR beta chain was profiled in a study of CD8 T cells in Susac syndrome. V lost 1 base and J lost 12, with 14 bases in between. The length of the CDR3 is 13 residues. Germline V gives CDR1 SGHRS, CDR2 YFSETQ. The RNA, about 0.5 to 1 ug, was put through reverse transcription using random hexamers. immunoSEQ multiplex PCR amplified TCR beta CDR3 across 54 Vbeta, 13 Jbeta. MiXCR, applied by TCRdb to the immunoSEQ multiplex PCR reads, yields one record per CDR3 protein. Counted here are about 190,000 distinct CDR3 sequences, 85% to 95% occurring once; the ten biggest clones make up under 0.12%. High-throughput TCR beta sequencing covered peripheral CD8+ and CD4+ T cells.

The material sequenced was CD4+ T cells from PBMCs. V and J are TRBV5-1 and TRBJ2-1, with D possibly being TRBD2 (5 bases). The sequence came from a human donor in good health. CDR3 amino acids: CASSLSRTVGQFF. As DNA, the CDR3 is TGCGCCAGCAGCTTGTCCCGGACTGTCGGGCAGTTCTTC.